The clone carrying this T cell receptor (beta chain) appeared a few times. The sample holds other DNA sequences that translate to the same CDR3. These data belong to a study of blood T cell repertoires in COVID-19. Background on the study: The samples span acute and convalescent COVID-19 from the United States, Italy and Spain. The cDNA or gDNA used as material had been derived from T cells, B-cell-depleted T cells, or PBMCs.

Germline CDR1 and CDR2: SGHRS and YFSETQ. The CDR3 covers 14 residues. V lost 3 bases, J lost 3 bases, and 12 bases lay in between. In the original workflow: Estimation of nucleated cell counts was performed using reference gene primer amplification. Here immunoSEQ multiplex PCR was the method, and the copy in TCRdb shows in-frame clones only, minus some. D and trimming come from the DNA, and the V and J calls and clone size come from that table. The data show around 130,000 clones, over 75% seen once. This sequence originates from a woman aged 60 to 75 with acute or convalescent COVID-19. Input material: peripheral blood. J is TRBJ1-1 and V is TRBV5-1, with a weak D call TRBD1 (6 bases). DNA for the CDR3: TGCGCCAGCAGCTCCAGGGGTAGCGACACTGAAGCTTTCTTT. Amino acid sequence: CASSSRGSDTEAFF.